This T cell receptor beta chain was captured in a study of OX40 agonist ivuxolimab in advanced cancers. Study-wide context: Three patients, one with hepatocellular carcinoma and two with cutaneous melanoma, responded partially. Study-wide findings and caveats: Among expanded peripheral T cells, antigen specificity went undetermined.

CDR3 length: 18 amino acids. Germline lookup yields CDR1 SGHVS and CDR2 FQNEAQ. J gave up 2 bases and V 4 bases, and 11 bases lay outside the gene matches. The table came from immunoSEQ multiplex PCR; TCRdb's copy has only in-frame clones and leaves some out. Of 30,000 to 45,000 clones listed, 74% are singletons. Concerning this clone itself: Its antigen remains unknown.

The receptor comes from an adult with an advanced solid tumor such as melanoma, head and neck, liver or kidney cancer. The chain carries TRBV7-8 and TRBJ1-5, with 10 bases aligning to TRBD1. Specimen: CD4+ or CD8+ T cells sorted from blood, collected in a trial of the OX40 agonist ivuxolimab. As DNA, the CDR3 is TGTGCCAGCAGCTCCGGACAGGGGGAGGTTTTGCGCAATCAGCCCCAGCATTTT. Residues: CASSSGQGEVLRNQPQHF.